The entry below describes one T cell receptor beta chain. This sample includes further DNA sequences coding for the same CDR3. Germline V gives CDR1 SEHNR, CDR2 FQNEAQ (reference sequence). The CDR3 extends over 14 amino acids. Trimming took 2 bases from V and 6 from J; bases not matched to a gene: 4. This specimen belongs to a study of blood T cell repertoires in COVID-19. Study-wide background: Specimens from acute and convalescent COVID-19 originated in the United States, Italy and Spain.

Profiling relied on immunoSEQ multiplex PCR, and the TCRdb table lists in-frame clones only, not all of them. The sample has 250,000 to 300,000 clones; 80% to 90% are singletons. What was sequenced was PBMCs or T cells enriched from blood (not recorded which). The chain joins TRBV7-9 to TRBJ2-7; 10 bases are a match to TRBD2. This receptor was taken from a woman in her fifties or sixties who had recovered from COVID-19. CDR3 nucleotides: TGTGCCAGCAGCTTACTAGCGGGAGTAAGCGAGCAGTACTTC. Translating gives CASSLLAGVSEQYF.